Given below is one TCR beta chain in context. The sample is drawn from a study of shared T cell receptors in the human thymus. Sequencing was performed with immunoSEQ multiplex PCR; in TCRdb, only in-frame clones are kept and a portion is missing. This repertoire shows 630,000 or so clones, over 75% found once; its top ten account for 0.0094%. Separately, the same data were catalogued under a study of human thymus T cells. As that study records: Resected material from corrective heart surgery provided the thymus tissue analysed. What related research reported was that thymic repertoires overlapped highly among unrelated individuals.

The receptor was derived from a boy younger than two with a congenital heart defect. The sequenced material came from thymocytes.

CDR3 residues: CASRGLANLYEQYF. CDR3 DNA sequence: TGTGCCAGCAGGGGACTAGCTAATCTCTACGAGCAGTACTTC. The chain recombines TRBV2 with TRBJ2-7; 9 bases align to TRBD2. This CDR3 comprises 14 residues. V lost 6 bases to trimming and J lost 3 bases; unmatched junction nucleotides: 6. Per the germline V gene, CDR1 is SNHLY and CDR2 is FYNNEI. The variable domain in full, with the rest retrieved from reference TRBV2 and TRBJ2-7, is EPEVTQTPSHQVTQMGQEVILRCVPISNHLYFYWYRQILGQKVEFLVSFYNNEISEKSEIFDDQFSVERPDGSNFTLKIRSTKLEDSAMYFCASRGLANLYEQYFGPGTRLTVT.